Presented here are 22 T cell receptor beta chains from one specimen sequenced in a study of pediatric ulcerative colitis. One to two pinch biopsies were taken from the rectum during colonoscopy. This table comes from immunoSEQ multiplex PCR, and its TCRdb copy is limited to in-frame clones, with some not included. The sample includes under 30,000 clones, 55% to 75% of them seen just once. The sequenced sample consisted of gut tissue. The receptors were gathered from a boy aged 5-17 years with severe ulcerative colitis.

The J gene is TRBJ2-3, the V gene TRBV30; 8 nucleotides agree with TRBD2. V lost 2 bases and J lost 6; bases outside the gene matches: 10. Germline-derived CDR1 and CDR2 are GTSNPN and SVGIG (reference sequence). The CDR3 length is 15 residues. The CDR3 bases are TGTGCCTGGAGTCGGAGCGGGAGTTTTCCCGATACGCAGTATTTT. Translated, it gives CAWSRSGSFPDTQYF.

V is TRBV14 and J is TRBJ2-1, with TRBD2 matching over 13 bases. CDR1 and CDR2 (germline): SGHDN, FVKESK. V trimming: 5 bases; J trimming: 0 bases; junction bases outside the gene matches: 10. This CDR3 is 19 amino acids long. The CDR3: CASSTRIGTSGVSYNEQFF. In nucleotides, the CDR3 is TGTGCCAGCAGCACCCGAATCGGGACTAGCGGGGTCTCCTACAATGAGCAGTTCTTC.

The J gene is TRBJ2-3, the V gene TRBV7-2, with no clear D. The CDR3 extends over 17 amino acids. The V gene's germline CDR1 is SGHTA and CDR2 FQGNSA. Trimming removed 1 base at V and 3 bases at J, with 17 bases between. As DNA, the CDR3 is TGTGCCAGCAGCTTAGGGGTAGCATCCTTAGGAACAGATACGCAGTATTTT. It codes for CASSLGVASLGTDTQYF.

This clone showed up just once. This chain uses TRBV7-2 with TRBJ2-1, with TRBD1 as a possible D gene (5 bases). Deletions cut 2 bases from V and 1 base from J, with 21 bases between. The CDR3 length is 19 residues. Per germline, CDR1 SGHTA and CDR2 FQGNSA. CDR3 sequence reads: CASSLKVITGGASYNEQFF. Written as DNA, the CDR3 is TGTGCCAGCAGCTTAAAGGTCATTACGGGTGGGGCTTCCTACAATGAGCAGTTCTTC.

The rearrangement links TRBV29-1 to TRBJ2-7; TRBD2 might be the D (5 bases). The CDR3 is 11 amino acids. Germline CDR1 and CDR2: SQVTM and ANQGSEA. The V and J ends lost 4 bases and 4 bases respectively, with 8 bases between them. The CDR3 loop is CSVGGMYEQYF. Here the CDR3 DNA reads TGCAGCGTTGGAGGGATGTACGAGCAGTACTTC.

The chain carries TRBV6-5 and TRBJ1-1; D unresolved. Trimming removed 6 bases from V and 5 bases from J, with 13 bases in between. CDR3 size: 13 residues. Germline CDR1 and CDR2: MNHEY and SVGAGI. CDR3 sequence reads: CASSFGWRTEAFF. The CDR3 bases are TGTGCCAGCAGCTTTGGATGGAGGACTGAAGCTTTCTTT.

The gene calls are TRBV19 and TRBJ1-2; D may be TRBD1 (5 bases). The CDR3 loop spans 14 amino acids. Trimming shortened V by 7 bases and J by 6 bases, and 18 bases separated the two germline ends. CDR1 is LNHDA and CDR2 is SQIVND in the germline V gene (reference sequence). The CDR3 region has the DNA TGTGCCAGTATATCATCCAAGGGGTCGGATGGCTACACCTTC. Its protein is CASISSKGSDGYTF.

CDR3 in amino acids: CASSSPTGLANEQFF. The CDR3 DNA is TGTGCCAGCAGTTCTCCGACAGGGCTGGCAAATGAGCAGTTCTTC. V usage is TRBV6-5 and J usage is TRBJ2-1; 7 nucleotides align to TRBD1. Losses at the gene ends were 4 bases for V and 7 bases for J; bases not matched to a gene: 10. The length of the CDR3 is 15 residues. CDR1 is MNHEY, CDR2 SVGAGI, per germline.

For this clone: The same CDR3 arises from other DNA sequences in this sample as well. J is TRBJ1-5 and V is TRBV11-2; D ambiguous. The CDR3 sequence is 13 residues long. Trimming pared 3 bases from V and 0 bases from J, leaving 3 bases between. CDR1 and CDR2 (germline): SGHAT, FQNNGV. In DNA, the CDR3 is TGTGCCAGCAGCTTTGGTAGCAATCAGCCCCAGCATTTT. It encodes CASSFGSNQPQHF.

The CDR3 DNA reads TGTGCCATCAGTGAGTCCCCTGGAGGCCTCAGCTCCTACGAGCAGTACTTC. It translates to CAISESPGGLSSYEQYF. The V and J genes are TRBV10-3 and TRBJ2-7; the D gene is possibly TRBD2 (5 bases). V shed 0 bases and J shed 0 bases, with 15 bases lying between them. Germline values: CDR1 ENHRY, CDR2 SYGVKD. The CDR3 covers 17 residues.

The chain links TRBV11-2 to TRBJ1-1; no clear D. The CDR3 totals 15 residues. V was pared by 5 bases and J by 0 bases, with 13 bases between. From germline, CDR1 is SGHAT and CDR2 FQNNGV. CDR3 sequence (DNA): TGTGCCAGCAGCCCCAGAATACTTTTGAACACTGAAGCTTTCTTT. Its translation is CASSPRILLNTEAFF.

This clone was seen a handful of times. The gene calls are TRBV7-3 and TRBJ2-1; perhaps TRBD1 as D (5 bases). V was cut by 5 bases and J by 5 bases, with 16 bases left in between. CDR3 length: 15 residues. The germline V gene encodes CDR1 SGHTA and CDR2 FQGTGA. CDR3: CASSQMGQGNNEQFF. CDR3 in DNA: TGTGCCAGCAGCCAGATGGGCCAGGGCAACAATGAGCAGTTCTTC.

This chain connects TRBV2 to TRBJ1-3, with 7 bases identical to TRBD1. With V trimmed by 8 bases and J by 8 bases, 9 bases remained unmatched. From germline, CDR1 is SNHLY and CDR2 FYNNEI. The CDR3 spans 13 residues. The DNA of the CDR3 is TGTGCCAGCCAGACAGGGCGGTCGGACACCATATATTTT. As protein: CASQTGRSDTIYF. The variable domain in full, with the rest retrieved from reference TRBV2 and TRBJ1-3, is EPEVTQTPSHQVTQMGQEVILRCVPISNHLYFYWYRQILGQKVEFLVSFYNNEISEKSEIFDDQFSVERPDGSNFTLKIRSTKLEDSAMYFCASQTGRSDTIYFGEGSWLTVV.

This chain joins TRBV6-6 and TRBJ2-1; D unresolved. Germline V gene lookup returns CDR1 MNHNY and CDR2 SVGAGI (reference sequence). V lost 6 bases to trimming and J lost 1 base, with 13 bases between them. CDR3 size: 15 residues. CDR3 in amino acids: CASRAHGGSYNEQFF. DNA of the CDR3: TGTGCCAGCAGGGCGCATGGTGGGTCCTACAATGAGCAGTTCTTC.

J is TRBJ2-7 and V is TRBV19; 9 nucleotides align to TRBD2. Germline V gene lookup returns CDR1 LNHDA and CDR2 SQIVND (reference sequence). J lost 2 bases, V lost 5 bases, and 1 base had no gene match. CDR3 length: 13 amino acids. CDR3 nucleotide sequence: TGTGCCAGTAGTCTAGCGGGAACCTACGAGCAGTACTTC. This gives the protein CASSLAGTYEQYF.

This sequence joins TRBV9 and TRBJ2-3, with 8 bases fitting TRBD1. After removal of 1 base from V and 2 bases from J, the junction contained 6 bases not matched to a gene. The CDR3 is 16 amino acids. Germline-derived CDR1 and CDR2 are SGDLS and YYNGEE. The CDR3 sequence: CASSVQGAPDTDTQYF. The CDR3 DNA follows: TGTGCCAGCAGCGTACAGGGGGCGCCGGACACAGATACGCAGTATTTT. Full variable domain (missing parts from reference TRBV9 and TRBJ2-3): DSGVTQTPKHLITATGQRVTLRCSPRSGDLSVYWYQQSLDQGLQFLIQYYNGEERAKGNILERFSAQQFPDLHSELNLSSLELGDSALYFCASSVQGAPDTDTQYFGPGTRLTVL.

This clone was found once. The chain carries TRBV9 and TRBJ2-2, with a possible D match to TRBD2 (5 bases). Germline V gives CDR1 SGDLS, CDR2 YYNGEE. The CDR3 totals 15 residues. The V end was cut by 3 bases, the J end by 6 bases, with 15 bases between. The CDR3 is CASSAQLVGSGELFF. CDR3 DNA: TGTGCCAGCAGCGCCCAACTAGTGGGCTCCGGGGAGCTGTTTTTT.

This clone came up once. V and J are TRBV11-3 and TRBJ2-7; TRBD2 might be the D (5 bases). CDR3 size: 13 residues. Looked up from germline, CDR1 is SGHNT and CDR2 is YENEEA. V lost 2 bases and J lost 2, with 7 bases in between. CDR3 coding DNA: TGTGCCAGCAGCTTAACGGGGACCTACGAGCAGTACTTC. Its translation is CASSLTGTYEQYF.

The rearrangement links TRBV30 to TRBJ1-1, with 7 bases lining up with TRBD1. The CDR3 is 11 residues long. V lost 3 bases, J lost 11 bases, and 6 bases stayed unmatched. Germline V gene sequence: CDR1 GTSNPN, CDR2 SVGIG (reference sequence). The CDR3 nucleotides are TGTGCCTGGAGAAGGGACAGTCGGGCTTTCTTT. Protein product: CAWRRDSRAFF.

This clone has only one observation. The chain employs TRBV19 and TRBJ2-7; 8 positions match TRBD1. With 5 bases clipped from V and 6 bases from J, the junction kept 6 bases outside the gene matches. CDR1 and CDR2 from the germline V gene are LNHDA and SQIVND (reference sequence). This CDR3 comprises 13 residues. The CDR3 loop reads CASSPRTGREQYF. The CDR3 DNA reads as TGTGCCAGTAGTCCCCGGACAGGGCGCGAGCAGTACTTC.

This chain connects TRBV10-3 to TRBJ1-3; D is possibly TRBD1 (5 bases). V gave up 2 bases and J gave up 0 bases, with 14 bases separating them. CDR1 is ENHRY and CDR2 is SYGVKD in the germline V gene. There are 17 residues in the CDR3. The CDR3 loop is CAISEPGGVYSGNTIYF. CDR3 nucleotide sequence: TGTGCCATCAGTGAGCCCGGGGGAGTTTACTCTGGAAACACCATATATTTT.

V is TRBV5-1 and J is TRBJ2-3, with 13 nucleotides matching TRBD2. In germline, CDR1 is SGHRS, CDR2 YFSETQ. V was clipped by 5 bases and J by 6 bases; unmatched bases: 15. There are 18 residues in the CDR3. The CDR3 coding sequence is TGCGCCAGCAGAACGGGACTAGCGGGAACTGGGGTCGGGGATACGCAGTATTTT. Encoded protein: CASRTGLAGTGVGDTQYF.